This TCR beta chain was documented in a study of blood T cell repertoires in COVID-19. Germline CDR1 reads MNHEY; CDR2 reads SVGAGI. V gave up 9 bases and J gave up 3 bases; unmatched junction bases: 12. This CDR3 is 15 amino acids long. Per the original methods: By means of reference gene primer amplification, nucleated cell counts were estimated. Measured with immunoSEQ multiplex PCR; TCRdb has only the in-frame clones, and not every one. V, J and clone size are taken as reported in that table, and D and trimming were inferred from the DNA itself. The sample shows around 220,000 clones, around 90% of them seen only once. This clone was detected a few times. It was within 2 weeks before study entry that exposed participants met a COVID-19 case.

The genes are TRBV6-5 and TRBJ1-2; 8 positions match TRBD1. The origin of this receptor is a man aged 25-45 years who had been exposed to COVID-19. What was sequenced was PBMCs or T cells enriched from blood (not recorded which). The CDR3 spells CASGQGPQIDYGYTF. The CDR3 region has the DNA TGTGCCAGTGGACAGGGCCCCCAAATAGACTATGGCTACACCTTC.